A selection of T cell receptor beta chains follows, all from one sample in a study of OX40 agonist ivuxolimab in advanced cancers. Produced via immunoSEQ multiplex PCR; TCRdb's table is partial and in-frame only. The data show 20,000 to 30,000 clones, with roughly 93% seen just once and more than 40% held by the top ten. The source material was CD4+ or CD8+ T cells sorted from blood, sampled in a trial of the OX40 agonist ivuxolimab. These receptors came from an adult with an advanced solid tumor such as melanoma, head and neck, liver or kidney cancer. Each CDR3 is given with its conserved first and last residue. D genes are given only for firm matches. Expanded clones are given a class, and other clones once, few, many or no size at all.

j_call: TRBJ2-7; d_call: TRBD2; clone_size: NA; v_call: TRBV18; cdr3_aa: CASSPQRESYEQYF; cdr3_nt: TGTGCCAGCTCACCCCAGCGGGAGTCCTACGAGCAGTACTTC
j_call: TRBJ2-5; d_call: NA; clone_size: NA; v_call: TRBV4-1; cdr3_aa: CASSLDYKETQYF; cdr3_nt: TGCGCCAGCAGCCTGGACTATAAAGAGACCCAGTACTTC
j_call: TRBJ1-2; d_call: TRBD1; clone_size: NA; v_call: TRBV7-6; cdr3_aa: CASSPQTGGGGGYTF; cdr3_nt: TGTGCCAGCAGCCCGCAGACAGGGGGCGGGGGTGGCTACACCTTC
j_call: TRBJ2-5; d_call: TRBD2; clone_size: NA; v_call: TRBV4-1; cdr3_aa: CASSQDLAGGEETQYF; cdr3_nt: TGCGCCAGCAGCCAAGATTTAGCGGGAGGGGAAGAGACCCAGTACTTC
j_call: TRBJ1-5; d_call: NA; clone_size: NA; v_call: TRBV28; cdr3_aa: CASSLSIDSNQPQHF; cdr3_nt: TGTGCCAGCAGTTTATCGATAGATAGCAATCAGCCCCAGCATTTT
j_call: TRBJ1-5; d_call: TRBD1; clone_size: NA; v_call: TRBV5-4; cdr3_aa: CASSQDRVNQPQHF; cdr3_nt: TGTGCCAGCAGCCAGGACAGGGTCAATCAGCCCCAGCATTTT
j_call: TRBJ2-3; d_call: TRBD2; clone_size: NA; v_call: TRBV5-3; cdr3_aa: CARSPNLQRGGPDTQYF; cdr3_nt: TGTGCCAGAAGCCCCAACCTTCAGCGGGGGGGCCCAGATACGCAGTATTTT
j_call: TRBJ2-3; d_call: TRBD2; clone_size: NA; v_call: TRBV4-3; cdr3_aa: CASSQLLAGGSDTQYF; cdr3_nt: TGCGCCAGCAGCCAACTACTAGCGGGGGGGTCAGATACGCAGTATTTT
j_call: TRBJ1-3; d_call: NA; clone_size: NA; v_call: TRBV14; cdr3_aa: CASSPNAGRFSGNTIYF; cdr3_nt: TGTGCCAGCAGCCCAAACGCCGGACGGTTCTCTGGAAACACCATATATTTT
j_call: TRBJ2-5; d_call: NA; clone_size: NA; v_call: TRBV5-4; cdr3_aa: CASSLLGEETQYF; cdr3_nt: TGTGCCAGCAGCTTATTGGGCGAAGAGACCCAGTACTTC
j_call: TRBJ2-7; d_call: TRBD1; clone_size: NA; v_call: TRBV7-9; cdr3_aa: CASSWGTGTSSYEQYF; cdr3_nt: TGTGCCAGCAGTTGGGGGACAGGAACTAGCTCCTACGAGCAGTACTTC
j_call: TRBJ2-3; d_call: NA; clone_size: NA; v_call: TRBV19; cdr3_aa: CASSIPLSASYSTDTQYF; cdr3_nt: TGTGCCAGTAGTATCCCCCTTTCGGCAAGCTATAGCACAGATACGCAGTATTTT
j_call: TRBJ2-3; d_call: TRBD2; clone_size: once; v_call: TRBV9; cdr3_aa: CASSAFSPAGVTDTQYF; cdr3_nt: TGTGCCAGCAGCGCGTTTTCCCCAGCGGGGGTCACAGATACGCAGTATTTT
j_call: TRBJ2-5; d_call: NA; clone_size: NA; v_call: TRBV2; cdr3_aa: CASESLRGQETQYF; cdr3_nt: TGTGCCAGCGAGAGTTTGCGGGGACAAGAGACCCAGTACTTC
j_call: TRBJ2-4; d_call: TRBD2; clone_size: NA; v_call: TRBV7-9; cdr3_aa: CASSSGTSGTIAKNIQYF; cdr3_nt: TGTGCCAGCAGCTCAGGGACTAGCGGGACGATAGCCAAAAACATTCAGTACTTC
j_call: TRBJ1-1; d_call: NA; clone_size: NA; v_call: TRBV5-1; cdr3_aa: CASSFVLRGLNTEAFF; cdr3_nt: TGCGCCAGCAGCTTTGTGCTCAGAGGGCTGAACACTGAAGCTTTCTTT
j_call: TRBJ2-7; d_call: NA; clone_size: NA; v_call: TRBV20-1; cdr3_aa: CSARRSYEQYF; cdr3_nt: TGCAGTGCTAGGCGGTCCTACGAGCAGTACTTC
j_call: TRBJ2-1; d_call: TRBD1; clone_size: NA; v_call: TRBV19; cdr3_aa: CASSIEGQGLYEQFF; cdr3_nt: TGTGCCAGTAGTATAGAGGGACAGGGGCTCTATGAGCAGTTCTTC